Listed below are T cell receptor beta chains from one sample, sequenced in a study of tumor and adjacent non-tumor tissue in lung cancer. TCRdb fed the multiplex PCR reads into MiXCR, producing one record per CDR3 protein. Here the sample spans approximately 150,000 distinct CDR3 sequences, around 61% being singletons. Sequencing was carried out using lung tumor tissue. The receptors shown here come from a man aged 55 to 70 with small cell lung cancer. CDR3s include the opening cysteine and the closing phenylalanine or tryptophan. D genes are given only for firm matches. Only some rows state a clone size, as once, few, many or a class for expanded clones.

.	13	.	TRBV5-1	TRBJ1-3	TGCGCCAGCAGGCGGGACACTGGAAACACCATATATTTT	CASRRDTGNTIYF
.	14	once	TRBV10-2	TRBJ2-1	TGCGCCAGCAGGCCCCAGGACGGGACGGATGAGCAGTTCTTC	CASRPQDGTDEQFF
.	13	.	TRBV20-1	TRBJ1-5	TGCAGTGCTAAGGGTCGTAGCAATCAGCCCCAGCATTTT	CSAKGRSNQPQHF
TRBD2	15	many	TRBV20-1	TRBJ2-3	TGCAGTGCTAGACTAGCGGGATTTAGCACAGATACGCAGTATTTT	CSARLAGFSTDTQYF
TRBD2	14	many	TRBV12-3/TRBV12-4	TRBJ2-5	TGTGCCAGCAGTTATAGCGGGAGGGAAGAGACCCAGTACTTC	CASSYSGREETQYF
.	12	.	TRBV7-9	TRBJ2-1	TGTGCCAGCAGCTTAAGACATGATGAGCAGTTCTTC	CASSLRHDEQFF
TRBD1	11	.	TRBV29-1	TRBJ2-3	TGCAGCGTGGGACAGGAAGATTCACAGTATTTT	CSVGQEDSQYF
.	15	many	TRBV29-1	TRBJ2-1	TGCAGCGCCCGACCGACCGTAGACTCCTACAATGAGCAGTTCTTC	CSARPTVDSYNEQFF
TRBD1	12	many	TRBV29-1	TRBJ2-4	TGCAGCGTTGATGAGGACAGGGGTTTTCAGTACTTC	CSVDEDRGFQYF
TRBD2	13	few	TRBV28	TRBJ2-7	TGTGCCAGCAGTAAAAGCGGGGTGAGGAAGCAGTACTTC	CASSKSGVRKQYF
.	17	.	TRBV11-3	TRBJ2-3	TGTGCCAGAAGAGAGACTCGTGGTGGGACCCCGAGTCATACGCGGTATTTT	CARRETRGGTPSHTRYF
TRBD2	19	.	TRBV6-6	TRBJ2-1	TGTACCAGCACCCACTCCCGGACTAGCGGGAGGATTTCCTACAATGAGCAGTTCTTC	CTSTHSRTSGRISYNEQFF
TRBD2	14	.	TRBV20-1	TRBJ2-3	TGCAGTGCTAGAGATCAAAGCGGGAGGGGTACGCAGTATTTT	CSARDQSGRGTQYF
.	15	few	TRBV24-1	TRBJ2-3	TGTGCCACCAGTGACCCAGGGGGGAGCACAGATACGCAGTATTTT	CATSDPGGSTDTQYF
.	13	.	TRBV29-1	TRBJ2-3	TGCAGCGTTGTTTGGGCCCAGGCGGGTACGCAGTATTTT	CSVVWAQAGTQYF
.	15	.	TRBV11-2	TRBJ2-7	TGTGCCAGCAGCTTAGTGTTTGGGGGACGATATGAGCAGTACTTC	CASSLVFGGRYEQYF
TRBD2	17	.	TRBV20-1	TRBJ2-3	TGCAGTGCTAGTAGGACTAGCGGGGACTCTAGCACAGATACGCAGTATTTT	CSASRTSGDSSTDTQYF
.	13	medium-sized	TRBV29-1	TRBJ2-6	TGCAGCGCCGACATCTCTGGGGCCAACGTCCTGACTTTC	CSADISGANVLTF
TRBD1	18	.	TRBV6-5	TRBJ2-2	TGTGCCAGCAGTTACTCGATTTCCGGGACAGGGGGAACCGGGGAGCTGTTTTTT	CASSYSISGTGGTGELFF
.	15	.	TRBV20-1	TRBJ2-3	TGCAATGCTACCCTCAGGCCCACTAGCACAGATACGCAGTATTTT	CNATLRPTSTDTQYF
TRBD1	14	.	TRBV20-1	TRBJ1-2	TGCAGTGCTACGGAAACACAGGGGACCTATGGCTACACCTTC	CSATETQGTYGYTF
.	17	many	TRBV4-1	TRBJ2-3	TGCGCCAGCAGCCAAGTGAGACAGCCTCCAAGCACAGATACGCAGTATTTT	CASSQVRQPPSTDTQYF
TRBD1	13	many	TRBV29-1	TRBJ1-4	TGCAGCGTCAGGGGACAGCTAGGTGAAAAACTGTTTTTT	CSVRGQLGEKLFF
.	15	.	TRBV4-2	TRBJ2-5	TGTGTCAGTAGCCCGGGACGTTCGATCGAAGAGACCCAGTACTTC	CVSSPGRSIEETQYF
TRBD2	16	.	TRBV6-1	TRBJ2-1	TGTGCCAGCAGGCCCAGGTGGGAAGCGGGGTACAATGAGCAGTTCTTC	CASRPRWEAGYNEQFF
.	12	.	TRBV20-1	TRBJ2-1	TGCAGTGCGTTCGGGACATATAATGAGCAGTTCTTC	CSAFGTYNEQFF
.	14	.	TRBV5-6	TRBJ1-1	TGTGCCAGCACCCTACAGGGAGCGAACACTGAAGCTTTCTTT	CASTLQGANTEAFF
.	12	.	TRBV20-1	TRBJ1-1	TGCAGTGCCCTAAGGCAGGAGGGTGAAGCTTTCTTT	CSALRQEGEAFF
.	11	.	TRBV30	TRBJ2-2	TGTGCCTGGGGGGGGACCGGGGAGCTGTTTTTT	CAWGGTGELFF
.	14	.	TRBV29-1	TRBJ2-5	TGCAGCGTTGAAGTCGATAGTATCCAAGAGACCCAGTACTTC	CSVEVDSIQETQYF
TRBD2	14	.	TRBV6-1	TRBJ2-1	TGTGCCAGCAGTGTACGGGAGGGCCGGGGGGAGCAGTTCTTC	CASSVREGRGEQFF
TRBD1	16	.	TRBV20-1	TRBJ2-5	TGCAGTGCTAGGCCTCCGGGACAGATTTACCAAGATACCCAGTACTTC	CSARPPGQIYQDTQYF
.	17	few	TRBV7-8	TRBJ1-1	TGTGCCAGCAGCCCGACCCCGGGGGGCCCCGGGAACACTGAAGCTTTCTTT	CASSPTPGGPGNTEAFF
.	13	.	TRBV12-3/TRBV12-4	TRBJ1-2	TGTACCAGTAGTTTCCGCGACAGCAGAGGCTACACCTTC	CTSSFRDSRGYTF
TRBD2	15	many	TRBV4-1	TRBJ2-7	TGCGCCAGCAGGTTCCTAGCGGGAGCTCTCTACGAGCAGTACTTC	CASRFLAGALYEQYF
.	15	.	TRBV9	TRBJ2-1	TGTGCCAGCAGCGTAGGCGGGACCTCTTTAAATGAGCAGTTCTTC	CASSVGGTSLNEQFF
.	15	many	TRBV10-3	TRBJ1-1	TGTGCCATCAGTGTTCGGCCAGGCGAAGGAACTGAAGCTTTCTTT	CAISVRPGEGTEAFF
.	13	once	TRBV20-1	TRBJ1-6	TGCAGTGAGGTTTGGGTTCTTAATTCACCCCTCCACTTT	CSEVWVLNSPLHF
TRBD1	15	.	TRBV20-1	TRBJ1-1	TGCAGTGCTAGAGATGGGGACAGGGGGGACACTGAAGCTTTCTTT	CSARDGDRGDTEAFF
TRBD2	18	.	TRBV4-2	TRBJ2-6	TGTGCCAGCAGTCAAGATGCGGGGGGACACCCTGGGGCCAACGTCCCGACTTTC	CASSQDAGGHPGANVPTF
TRBD2	14	few	TRBV5-4	TRBJ2-3	TGTGCCAGCAGCGGACTAGCCCGGACAGATACGCAGTATTTT	CASSGLARTDTQYF
.	20	once	TRBV20-1	TRBJ2-3	TGCAGTGCTAGAGATGGGCGGCAGGCGAGACGGACGCCCCACACAGATATGCAGTATTTT	CSARDGRQARRTPHTDMQYF
.	13	many	TRBV12-3/TRBV12-4	TRBJ1-1	TGTGCCAGCAGTTTAAGGGGAAACACTGAAGCTTTCTTT	CASSLRGNTEAFF
.	14	.	TRBV11-2	TRBJ1-1	TGCACCAGCACCCCGGGGATGATGAACACTGAAGCTTTCTTT	CTSTPGMMNTEAFF
.	14	.	TRBV12-3/TRBV12-4	TRBJ2-7	TGTGCCAGCAGGTACGGAACTGGACCCTACGAGCAGTACTTC	CASRYGTGPYEQYF
TRBD2	14	few	TRBV10-3	TRBJ2-2	TGTGCCATCAGCTCGGGAGGGAACACCGGGGAGCTGTTTTTT	CAISSGGNTGELFF
.	14	.	TRBV28	TRBJ2-1	TGCGCCAGCAGTTCCCCGCAGGTCTACAATGAGCAGTTCTTC	CASSSPQVYNEQFF
TRBD2	16	many	TRBV6-1	TRBJ2-2	TGTGCCACCACGATCCCGGGACTAGCGGTCCCCGGGGAGCTGTTTTTT	CATTIPGLAVPGELFF
.	14	.	TRBV7-8	TRBJ1-1	TGTGCCAGCAGCCCCACGTATGAGGGGGGTTTAGCTTTCTTT	CASSPTYEGGLAFF
.	11	many	TRBV28	TRBJ2-7	TGTGCCAGCACAGCGTCCTACGAGCAGTACTTC	CASTASYEQYF
.	19	.	TRBV29-1	TRBJ2-1	TGCAGCGTTGAAGACACTGGGGTGTCGGCAGTCCCCTCCTACAATGAGCAGTTCTTC	CSVEDTGVSAVPSYNEQFF